This T cell receptor beta chain was profiled in a study of blood T cell repertoires in COVID-19. Some clones are missing from TCRdb's copy, which holds only in-frame ones; the method was immunoSEQ multiplex PCR. Of approximately 300,000 clones in the sample, 80% to 90% were seen once. V dropped 0 bases and J dropped 2; count of bases not matched to a gene: 7. Germline V gene lookup returns CDR1 LGHDT and CDR2 YNNKEL (reference sequence). The CDR3 is made up of 17 amino acids. The rearrangement uses TRBV3-1 (or the pseudogene TRBV3-2) and TRBJ1-5, with 7 bases matching TRBD1. The sample taken for sequencing was peripheral blood. This receptor was obtained from a woman aged 50 to 65 with acute or convalescent COVID-19. The chain's CDR3 is CASSQDVGGECNQPQHF. The CDR3 DNA sequence: TGTGCCAGCAGCCAAGATGTAGGGGGCGAGTGCAATCAGCCCCAGCATTTT.